The rows below give T cell receptor beta chains drawn from one sample of a study of cytomegalovirus exposure and HLA in healthy donors. TCRdb's table, derived via immunoSEQ multiplex PCR, lists solely in-frame clones and lacks some. The sample shows approximately 70,000 clones, 70% to 85% of them seen only once. The sample consisted of PBMCs. The source is a human donor in good health. CDR3s include the opening cysteine and the closing phenylalanine or tryptophan. The D gene is left open where the match is weak. Clone size is not always given. Where it is, it says once, few, many or a class for expanded clones.

TRBD2,TRBJ2-2,TRBV6-1,NA,CASSVTSGRAGANTGELFF,TGTGCCAGCAGTGTGACTAGCGGGAGGGCCGGAGCGAACACCGGGGAGCTGTTTTTT
NA,TRBJ1-1,TRBV5-4,NA,CASSPGSSITNTEAFF,TGTGCCAGCAGCCCGGGATCCTCTATAACCAACACTGAAGCTTTCTTT
NA,TRBJ2-2,TRBV5-1,few,CASSLGHPNTGELFF,TGCGCCAGCAGCTTGGGACACCCGAACACCGGGGAGCTGTTTTTT
NA,TRBJ1-2,TRBV6-1,NA,CASSHVGGVRGYTF,TGCGCCAGCAGTCACGTAGGGGGAGTGCGTGGCTACACCTTC
TRBD1,TRBJ1-5,TRBV18,NA,CASSPDRVGQPQHF,TGTGCCAGCTCACCGGACAGGGTCGGTCAGCCCCAGCATTTT
TRBD1,TRBJ1-2,TRBV9,NA,CASSVVTGTDGYTF,TGTGCCAGCAGCGTAGTGACAGGGACAGATGGCTACACCTTC
TRBD1,TRBJ2-1,TRBV30,NA,CAWSLGTGDNEQFF,TGTGCCTGGAGTTTGGGGACAGGGGACAATGAGCAGTTCTTC
NA,TRBJ1-5,TRBV30,NA,CAFKRTGFNQPQHF,TGTGCCTTTAAGAGGACGGGATTCAATCAGCCCCAGCATTTT
TRBD1,TRBJ2-2,TRBV5-5,NA,CASSLWTGQGAGELFF,TGTGCCAGCAGCCTATGGACAGGGCAAGGGGCCGGGGAGCTGTTTTTT
NA,TRBJ2-7,TRBV18,NA,CASSAGANYEQYF,TGTGCCAGCTCAGCAGGGGCGAATTACGAGCAGTACTTC
NA,TRBJ2-6,TRBV4-2,few,CASSTLGGSHSGANVLTF,TGTGCCAGCAGCACGCTAGGGGGTTCTCACTCCGGGGCCAACGTCCTGACTTTC
NA,TRBJ1-4,TRBV27,few,CASTQLAGRGGYEKLFF,TGTGCCAGCACCCAACTTGCGGGGAGGGGGGGATATGAAAAACTGTTTTTT
TRBD2,TRBJ2-2,TRBV4-1,NA,CASSQEVAGGHTGELFF,TGCGCCAGCAGCCAAGAGGTAGCGGGAGGGCACACCGGGGAGCTGTTTTTT
TRBD1,TRBJ1-4,TRBV27,NA,CASSLRQGAGKLFF,TGTGCCAGCAGTTTGCGTCAGGGGGCGGGAAAACTGTTTTTT
TRBD1,TRBJ1-5,TRBV28,NA,CASSVRTGHGNQPQHF,TGTGCCAGCAGTGTCCGGACAGGCCACGGCAATCAGCCCCAGCATTTT
NA,TRBJ2-1,TRBV4-1,few,CASSQGAGKEQFF,TGCGCCAGCAGCCAAGGAGCAGGAAAGGAGCAGTTCTTC
NA,TRBJ1-2,TRBV10-3,NA,CAISEESGYSGYTF,TGTGCCATCAGTGAGGAATCAGGGTATAGTGGCTACACCTTC
TRBD2,TRBJ2-5,TRBV28,NA,CASYPSGDQETQYF,TGTGCCAGCTACCCTAGCGGGGACCAAGAGACCCAGTACTTC
NA,TRBJ1-3,TRBV28,NA,CASSRGSSGNTIYF,TGTGCCAGCAGCAGAGGGTCCTCTGGAAACACCATATATTTT
NA,TRBJ2-1,TRBV29-1,NA,CSVGPHRGNEQFF,TGCAGCGTTGGTCCCCACCGGGGAAATGAGCAGTTCTTC
TRBD2,TRBJ2-7,TRBV6-1,NA,CASSAASGIYEQYF,TGTGCCAGCAGTGCTGCTAGCGGGATTTACGAGCAGTACTTC
NA,TRBJ2-2,TRBV10-3,NA,CAITGYRGELFF,TGTGCCATCACGGGGTATCGCGGGGAGCTGTTTTTT
NA,TRBJ2-5,TRBV20-1,NA,CSARPEETQYF,TGCAGTGCCAGACCGGAGGAGACCCAGTACTTC
NA,TRBJ1-1,TRBV25-1,NA,CASSELGVGETEAFF,TGTGCCAGCAGTGAATTGGGAGTCGGGGAAACTGAAGCTTTCTTT
NA,TRBJ2-2,TRBV10-1,NA,CASSETPHLSADTGELFF,TGCGCCAGCAGTGAGACTCCTCATCTTAGCGCTGACACCGGGGAGCTGTTTTTT
NA,TRBJ1-2,TRBV30,NA,CAWSDNMNSYTF,TGTGCCTGGAGTGACAACATGAATAGCTACACCTTC
NA,TRBJ2-1,TRBV27,NA,CASSLSRGVNEQFF,TGTGCCAGCAGTTTATCCCGTGGAGTCAATGAGCAGTTCTTC
NA,TRBJ2-7,TRBV14,NA,CASNLGTTKDHEQYF,TGTGCCAGCAACTTAGGGACAACTAAAGACCACGAGCAGTACTTC
TRBD1,TRBJ1-5,TRBV6-1,NA,CASSGLDRGRFHSNQPQHF,TGTGCCAGCAGTGGTTTAGACAGGGGGCGATTCCATAGCAATCAGCCCCAGCATTTT
NA,TRBJ2-1,TRBV27,NA,CASSFGGDSYNEQFF,TGTGCCAGCAGTTTCGGGGGAGACTCCTACAATGAGCAGTTCTTC
NA,TRBJ2-7,TRBV27,NA,CASRSGFETYEQYF,TGTGCCAGCAGATCGGGGTTCGAAACCTACGAGCAGTACTTC
NA,TRBJ2-7,TRBV6-1,NA,CASMGRSSSYEQYF,TGTGCCAGCATGGGCAGGTCTAGCTCCTACGAGCAGTACTTC
TRBD2,TRBJ2-1,TRBV30,NA,CAWSGLAVYNEQFF,TGTGCCTGGAGTGGACTAGCGGTTTACAATGAGCAGTTCTTC
TRBD1,TRBJ1-2,TRBV4-1,NA,CASSQEGQVLGYTF,TGCGCCAGCAGCCAAGAGGGACAGGTACTTGGCTACACCTTC
TRBD1,TRBJ1-5,TRBV5-1,NA,CASSLRGPADQPQHF,TGCGCCAGCAGCTTAAGGGGGCCTGCAGATCAGCCCCAGCATTTT
TRBD1,TRBJ1-2,TRBV4-1,NA,CASSLAHRDRRYGYTF,TGCGCCAGCAGCCTTGCCCACCGGGACAGGCGCTATGGCTACACCTTC
TRBD1,TRBJ1-1,TRBV4-2,NA,CASSPVTGGANEAFF,TGTGCCAGCAGCCCAGTGACAGGGGGCGCGAATGAAGCTTTCTTT
TRBD2,TRBJ2-3,TRBV5-1,once,CASSFQGTSGSLSGTQYF,TGCGCCAGCAGCTTCCAAGGGACTAGCGGGAGCCTCTCCGGTACGCAGTATTTT
NA,TRBJ1-4,TRBV27,NA,CASSSTGGTEKLFF,TGTGCCAGCAGTTCGACAGGAGGAACTGAAAAACTGTTTTTT
TRBD2,TRBJ2-7,TRBV6-6,NA,CASRTSGRDYEQYF,TGTGCCAGTCGGACTAGCGGGAGGGACTACGAGCAGTACTTC
NA,TRBJ2-5,TRBV7-2,few,CASSFYAGSSETQYF,TGTGCCAGCAGCTTTTACGCAGGGTCAAGCGAGACCCAGTACTTC
NA,TRBJ2-7,TRBV30,NA,CAWSDVASYEQYF,TGTGCCTGGAGTGACGTAGCCTCCTACGAGCAGTACTTC
NA,TRBJ1-2,TRBV6-5,NA,CASSFGPSYGYTF,TGTGCCAGCAGTTTCGGTCCTTCCTATGGCTACACCTTC
TRBD2,TRBJ2-1,TRBV5-4,NA,CASSYYSGRSNEQFF,TGTGCCAGCAGCTATTATAGCGGGAGGTCAAATGAGCAGTTCTTC
NA,TRBJ2-1,TRBV11-2,NA,CASTLGSQGGYNEQFF,TGTGCCAGCACCCTAGGGTCCCAGGGGGGCTACAATGAGCAGTTCTTC